The entry below describes one TCR beta chain. Its matching antigen is unknown. The data were taken from a study of T cell responses to AZD1222 COVID-19 vaccine. Whole-study context: Second-dose recipients at about 4 or about 12 weeks were treated as one pooled group. Study-wide results and limits: Only a handful of AZD1222 recipients were seropositive at baseline.

V was trimmed by 2 bases and J by 1 base, leaving 14 bases between them. The CDR3 spans 16 residues. Germline values: CDR1 SEHNR, CDR2 FQNEAQ (reference sequence). The repertoire was sequenced with immunoSEQ multiplex PCR; TCRdb's copy has only in-frame clones and lacks some. The data contain some 120,000 clones, about 90% of them seen just once; the ten biggest clones take up approximately 1.6%. The source material was peripheral blood, sampled on day 0 of AZD1222 vaccination. The rearrangement joins TRBV7-9 to TRBJ1-1; D ambiguous. The TCR sequence derives from an adult in good health. CDR3 bases: TGTGCCAGCAGCTTACCGGCGGCGAGACGGAACACTGAAGCTTTCTTT. Translation gives CASSLPAARRNTEAFF. Complete variable domain (other parts from reference TRBV7-9 and TRBJ1-1): DTGVSQNPRHKITKRGQNVTFRCDPISEHNRLYWYRQTLGQGPEFLTYFQNEAQLEKSRLLSDRFSAERPKGSFSTLEIQRTEQGDSAMYLCASSLPAARRNTEAFFGQGTRLTVV.